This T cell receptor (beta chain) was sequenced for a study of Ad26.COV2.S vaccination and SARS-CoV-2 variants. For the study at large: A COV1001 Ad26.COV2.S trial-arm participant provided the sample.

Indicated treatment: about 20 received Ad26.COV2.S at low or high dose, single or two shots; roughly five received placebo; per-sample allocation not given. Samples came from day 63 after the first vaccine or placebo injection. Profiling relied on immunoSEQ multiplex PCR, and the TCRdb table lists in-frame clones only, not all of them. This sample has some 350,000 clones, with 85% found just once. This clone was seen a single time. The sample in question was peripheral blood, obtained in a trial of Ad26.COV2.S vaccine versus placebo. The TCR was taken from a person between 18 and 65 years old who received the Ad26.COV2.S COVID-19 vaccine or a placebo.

The CDR3 DNA follows: TGTGCCAGCAGCCTTGGACTAGCGGGGGGTCCCTCCTACAATGAGCAGTTCTTC. Amino acids: CASSLGLAGGPSYNEQFF. This rearrangement joins TRBV7-8 to TRBJ2-1; 14 bases match TRBD2. This CDR3 has 18 residues. Germline loops: CDR1 SGHVS, CDR2 FQNEAQ. Trimming at V came to 5 bases and at J to 0 bases, leaving 6 bases not matched to a gene.